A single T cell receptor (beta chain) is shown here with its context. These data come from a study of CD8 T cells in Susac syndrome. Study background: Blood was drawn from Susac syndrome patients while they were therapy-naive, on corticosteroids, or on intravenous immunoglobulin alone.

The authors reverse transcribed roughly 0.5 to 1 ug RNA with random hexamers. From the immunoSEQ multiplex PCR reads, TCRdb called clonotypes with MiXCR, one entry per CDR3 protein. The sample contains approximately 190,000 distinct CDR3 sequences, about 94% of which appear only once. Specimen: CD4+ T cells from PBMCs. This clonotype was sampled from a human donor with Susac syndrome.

The CDR3 region has the DNA TGTGCCAGCAGTGACGACAGGGGAGGGCAAGAGACCCAGTACTTC. It translates to CASSDDRGGQETQYF. This sequence joins TRBV6-5 and TRBJ2-5; D might be TRBD1 (8 bases). Looked up from germline, CDR1 is MNHEY and CDR2 is SVGAGI. The CDR3 has 15 residues. V lost 5 bases, J lost 2 bases, and 15 bases lay in between.